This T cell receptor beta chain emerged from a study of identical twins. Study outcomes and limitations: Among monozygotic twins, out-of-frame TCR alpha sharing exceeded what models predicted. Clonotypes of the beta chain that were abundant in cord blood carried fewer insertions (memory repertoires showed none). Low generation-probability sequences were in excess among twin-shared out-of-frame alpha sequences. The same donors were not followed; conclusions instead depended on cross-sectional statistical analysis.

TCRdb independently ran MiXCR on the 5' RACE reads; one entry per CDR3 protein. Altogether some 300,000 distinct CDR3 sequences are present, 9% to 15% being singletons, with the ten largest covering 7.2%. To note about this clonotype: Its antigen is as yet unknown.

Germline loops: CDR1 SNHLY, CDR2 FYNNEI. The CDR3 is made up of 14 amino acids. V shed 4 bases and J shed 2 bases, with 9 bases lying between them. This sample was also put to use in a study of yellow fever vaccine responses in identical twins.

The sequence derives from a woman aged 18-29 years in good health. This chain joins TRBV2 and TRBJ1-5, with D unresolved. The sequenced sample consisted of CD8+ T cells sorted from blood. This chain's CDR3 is CASSASGGNQPQHF. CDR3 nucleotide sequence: TGTGCCAGCAGTGCCTCCGGGGGCAATCAGCCCCAGCATTTT.